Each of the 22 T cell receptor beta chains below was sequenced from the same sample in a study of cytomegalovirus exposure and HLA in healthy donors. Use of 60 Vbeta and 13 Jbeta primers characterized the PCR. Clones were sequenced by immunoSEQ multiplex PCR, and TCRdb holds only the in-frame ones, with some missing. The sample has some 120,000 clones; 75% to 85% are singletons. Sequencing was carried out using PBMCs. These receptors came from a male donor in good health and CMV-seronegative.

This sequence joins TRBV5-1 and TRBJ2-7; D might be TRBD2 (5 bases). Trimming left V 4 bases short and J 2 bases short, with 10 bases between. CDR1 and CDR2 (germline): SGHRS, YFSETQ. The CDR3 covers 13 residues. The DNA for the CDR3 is TGCGCCAGCAGCCGAGGGTCCGCCTACGAGCAGTACTTC. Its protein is CASSRGSAYEQYF.

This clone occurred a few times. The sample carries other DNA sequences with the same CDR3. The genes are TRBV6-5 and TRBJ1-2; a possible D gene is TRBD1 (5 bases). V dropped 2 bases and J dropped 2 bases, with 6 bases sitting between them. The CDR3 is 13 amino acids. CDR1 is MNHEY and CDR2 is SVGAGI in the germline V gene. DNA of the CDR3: TGTGCCAGCAGTTACGGGGGGAACTATGGCTACACCTTC. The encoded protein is CASSYGGNYGYTF.

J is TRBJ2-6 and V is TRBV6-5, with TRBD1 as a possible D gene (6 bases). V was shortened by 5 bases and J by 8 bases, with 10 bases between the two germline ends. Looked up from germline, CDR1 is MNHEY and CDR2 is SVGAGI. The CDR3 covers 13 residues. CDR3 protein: CASSVDRSNVLTF. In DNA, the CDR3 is TGTGCCAGCAGTGTCGACAGGTCCAACGTCCTGACTTTC.

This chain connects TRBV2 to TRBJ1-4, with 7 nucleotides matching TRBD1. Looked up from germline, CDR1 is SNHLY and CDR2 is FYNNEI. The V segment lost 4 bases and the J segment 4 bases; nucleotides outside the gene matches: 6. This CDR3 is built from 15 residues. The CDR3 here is CASSGDSGYNEKLFF. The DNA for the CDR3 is TGTGCCAGCAGTGGGGACAGTGGATATAATGAAAAACTGTTTTTT.

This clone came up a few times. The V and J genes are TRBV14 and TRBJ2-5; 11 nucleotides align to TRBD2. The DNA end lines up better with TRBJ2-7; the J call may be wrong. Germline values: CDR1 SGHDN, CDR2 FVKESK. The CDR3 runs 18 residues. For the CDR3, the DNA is TGTGCCAGCAGCCACCACCCCTTGACTAGCGGGATCCCCTACGAGCAGTACTTC. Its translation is CASSHHPLTSGIPYEQYF.

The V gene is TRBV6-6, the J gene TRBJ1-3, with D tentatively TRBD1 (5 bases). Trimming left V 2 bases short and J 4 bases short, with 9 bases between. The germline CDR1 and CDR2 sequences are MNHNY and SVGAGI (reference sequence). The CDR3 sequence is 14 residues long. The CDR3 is CASSYRGEGNTIYF. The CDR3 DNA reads TGTGCCAGCAGTTACAGGGGTGAGGGAAACACCATATATTTT.

CDR3 DNA sequence: TGTGCCACCAGCAGAGAGCCCCCGGGACTAGCGGGAGAGACCCAGTACTTC. Translation gives CATSREPPGLAGETQYF. This chain uses TRBV15 with TRBJ2-5; the match to TRBD2 covers 12 bases. V lost 0 bases to trimming and J lost 4 bases; unmatched junction nucleotides: 6. In germline, CDR1 is LNHNV, CDR2 YYDKDF (reference sequence). This CDR3 comprises 17 residues.

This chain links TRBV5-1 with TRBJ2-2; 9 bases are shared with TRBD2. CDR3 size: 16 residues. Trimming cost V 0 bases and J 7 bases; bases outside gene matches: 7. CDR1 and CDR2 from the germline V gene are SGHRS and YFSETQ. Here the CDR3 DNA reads TGCGCCAGCAGCTTGGACGCGGGAGGGCCGGGCGGGGAGCTGTTTTTT. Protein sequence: CASSLDAGGPGGELFF.

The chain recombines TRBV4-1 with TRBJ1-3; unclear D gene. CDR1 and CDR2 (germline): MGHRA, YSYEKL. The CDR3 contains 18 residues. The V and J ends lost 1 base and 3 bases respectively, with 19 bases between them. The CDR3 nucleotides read TGCGCCAGCAGCCAAGGAGTCTTGGGAAAAGGGAGTGGAAACACCATATATTTT. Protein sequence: CASSQGVLGKGSGNTIYF.

CDR3 coding DNA: TGTGCCAGCAGTGCTTCAGGGACAGGGGAATTCTACGAGCAGTACTTC. Amino acids: CASSASGTGEFYEQYF. The chain joins TRBV27 to TRBJ2-7; TRBD1 agrees at 10 bases. Germline loops: CDR1 MNHEY, CDR2 SMNVEV (reference sequence). J was trimmed by 3 bases and V by 5 bases; bases with no gene match: 10. This CDR3 is 16 amino acids long.

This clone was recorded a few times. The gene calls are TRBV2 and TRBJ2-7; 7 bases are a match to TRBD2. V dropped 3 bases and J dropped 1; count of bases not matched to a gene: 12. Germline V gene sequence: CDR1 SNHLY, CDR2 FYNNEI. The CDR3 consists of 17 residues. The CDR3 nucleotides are TGTGCCAGCAGTGACGGTGGAGGTTGGGGGGGTTCCTACGAGCAGTACTTC. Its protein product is CASSDGGGWGGSYEQYF.

CDR3 loop: CATRAEGFGNTIYF. The CDR3, as DNA: TGTGCCACCCGGGCCGAGGGATTCGGAAACACCATATATTTT. The chain has TRBV15 and TRBJ1-3; D is unresolved. The CDR3 is made up of 14 amino acids. V was clipped by 8 bases and J by 4 bases, with 15 bases between them. Germline loops: CDR1 LNHNV, CDR2 YYDKDF (reference sequence). Complete variable domain (other parts from reference TRBV15 and TRBJ1-3): DAMVIQNPRYQVTQFGKPVTLSCSQTLNHNVMYWYQQKSSQAPKLLFHYYDKDFNNEADTPDNFQSRRPNTSFCFLDIRSPGLGDTAMYLCATRAEGFGNTIYFGEGSWLTVV.

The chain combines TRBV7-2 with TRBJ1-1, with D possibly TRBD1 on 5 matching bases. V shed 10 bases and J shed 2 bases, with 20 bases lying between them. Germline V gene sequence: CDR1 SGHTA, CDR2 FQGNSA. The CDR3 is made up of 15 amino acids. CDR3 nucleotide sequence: TGTGCCACCTCAAAAAACCGGGGGGGTAACACTGAAGCTTTCTTT. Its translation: CATSKNRGGNTEAFF.

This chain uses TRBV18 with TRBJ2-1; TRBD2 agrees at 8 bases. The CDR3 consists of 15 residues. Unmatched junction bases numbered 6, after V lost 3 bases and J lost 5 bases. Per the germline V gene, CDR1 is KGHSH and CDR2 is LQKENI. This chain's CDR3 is CASSPRRGGDNEQFF. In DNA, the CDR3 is TGTGCCAGCTCACCTCGTCGGGGGGGAGACAATGAGCAGTTCTTC.

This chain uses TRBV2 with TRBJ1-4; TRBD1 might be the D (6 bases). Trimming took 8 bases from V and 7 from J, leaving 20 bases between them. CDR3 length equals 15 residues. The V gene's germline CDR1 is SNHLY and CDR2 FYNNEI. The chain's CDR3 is CASAKEQGDGEKLFF. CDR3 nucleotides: TGTGCCAGCGCTAAGGAACAGGGTGACGGTGAAAAACTGTTTTTT. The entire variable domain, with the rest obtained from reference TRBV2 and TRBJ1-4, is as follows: EPEVTQTPSHQVTQMGQEVILRCVPISNHLYFYWYRQILGQKVEFLVSFYNNEISEKSEIFDDQFSVERPDGSNFTLKIRSTKLEDSAMYFCASAKEQGDGEKLFFGSGTQLSVL.

The CDR3 DNA reads as TGTGCCAGCAGCTTCAGGGGGGTAAACACAGATACGCAGTATTTT. This sequence encodes CASSFRGVNTDTQYF. The chain combines TRBV5-8 with TRBJ2-3; D is perhaps TRBD1 (7 bases). CDR1 is SGHTS, CDR2 YDEGEE, per germline. The V end was cut by 2 bases, the J end by 2 bases, with 12 bases between. This CDR3 region has 15 residues.

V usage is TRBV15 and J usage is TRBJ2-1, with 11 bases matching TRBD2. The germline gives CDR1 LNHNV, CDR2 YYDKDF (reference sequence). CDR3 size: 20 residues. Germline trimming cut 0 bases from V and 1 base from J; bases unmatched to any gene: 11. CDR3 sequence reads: CATSRDYSQTSGISYNEQFF. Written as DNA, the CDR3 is TGTGCCACCAGCAGAGATTACTCGCAGACTAGCGGGATATCCTACAATGAGCAGTTCTTC.

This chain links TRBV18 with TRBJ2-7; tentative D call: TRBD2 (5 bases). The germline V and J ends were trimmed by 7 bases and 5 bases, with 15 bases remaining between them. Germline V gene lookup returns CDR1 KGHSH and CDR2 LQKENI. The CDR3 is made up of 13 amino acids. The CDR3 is CASYREGVHEQYF. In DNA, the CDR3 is TGTGCCAGCTATCGGGAAGGAGTCCACGAGCAGTACTTC.

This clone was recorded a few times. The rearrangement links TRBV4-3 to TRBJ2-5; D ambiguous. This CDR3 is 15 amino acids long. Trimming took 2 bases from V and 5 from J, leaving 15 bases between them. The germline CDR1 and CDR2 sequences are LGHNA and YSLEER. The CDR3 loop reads CASSQKNKPGETQYF. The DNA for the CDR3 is TGCGCCAGCAGCCAAAAGAATAAACCCGGGGAGACCCAGTACTTC.

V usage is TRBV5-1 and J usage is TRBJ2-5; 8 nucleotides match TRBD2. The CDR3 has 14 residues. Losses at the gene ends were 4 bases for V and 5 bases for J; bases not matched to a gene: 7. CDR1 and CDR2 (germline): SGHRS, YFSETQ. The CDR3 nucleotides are TGCGCCAGCAGCCCGGGGGGGGCTGAGGAGACCCAGTACTTC. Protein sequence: CASSPGGAEETQYF.

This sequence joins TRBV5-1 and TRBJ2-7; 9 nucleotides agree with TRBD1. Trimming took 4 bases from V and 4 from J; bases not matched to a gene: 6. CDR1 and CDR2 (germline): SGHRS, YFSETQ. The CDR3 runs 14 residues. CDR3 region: CASSREGTGYEQYF. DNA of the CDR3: TGCGCCAGCAGCCGGGAAGGGACAGGGTACGAGCAGTACTTC. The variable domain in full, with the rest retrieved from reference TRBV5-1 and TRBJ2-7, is KAGVTQTPRYLIKTRGQQVTLSCSPISGHRSVSWYQQTPGQGLQFLFEYFSETQRNKGNFPGRFSGRQFSNSRSEMNVSTLELGDSALYLCASSREGTGYEQYFGPGTRLTVT.

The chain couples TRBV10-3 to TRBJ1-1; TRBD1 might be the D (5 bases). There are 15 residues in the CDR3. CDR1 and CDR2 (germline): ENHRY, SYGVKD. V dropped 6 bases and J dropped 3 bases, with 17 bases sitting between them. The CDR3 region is CAIRTLGQGDTEAFF. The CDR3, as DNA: TGTGCCATCAGGACTCTCGGGCAGGGTGACACTGAAGCTTTCTTT.